A single sample gave rise to the 10 T cell receptor beta chains below, sequenced in a study of T cells in Graves' hyperthyroidism and ophthalmopathy (dated by TCRdb to about 2019). Libraries were made using multiplex PCR. TCRdb shows the sequencer as Illumina HiSeq 2000. The TCR beta CDR3 regions were amplified from RNA transcripts. For the first round of RT-PCR on the TCR CDR3, the HTBI primer set was used together with the Qiagen OneStep RT-PCR kit. TCRdb redid the processing of the public reads, applying fastp at Q25 and MiXCR, and retained in-frame beta chains. CDR3 protein duplicates are merged, each entry listing the most common genes and DNA. This sample holds under 800,000 distinct CDR3 sequences; 12% to 15% were observed only once. About a tenth of the sample is in the top ten clones. The sample comprised blood. The receptors here all came from a woman under 30 with Graves' hyperthyroidism.

This clonotype has at least ten counts. The DNA is left out, because the CDR3 cannot be placed on it with certainty; the CDR3 is given as TCRdb lists it. The CDR3 protein is CASSTSVYRGEIQYF. V is TRBV6-1 and J is TRBJ2-5; the tabulated D call, TRBD1, remains unverified against the DNA. Both ends counted, the CDR3 spans 15 residues. Germline-derived CDR1 and CDR2 are MNHNS and SASEGT.

This clonotype was seen repeatedly, ten times or more. The rearrangement joins TRBV7-2 to TRBJ2-2; TRBD2 agrees at 14 bases. Germline values: CDR1 SGHTA, CDR2 FQGNSA. V lost 6 bases to trimming and J lost 6 bases; unmatched junction nucleotides: 12. This CDR3 contains 18 residues. In DNA, the CDR3 is TGTGCCAGCAGACTTGTAGGGACTAGCGGGAGAGATGCCGGGGAGCTGTTTTTT. Translating gives CASRLVGTSGRDAGELFF.

This clonotype was counted at least ten times. The chain couples TRBV7-2 to TRBJ2-7; 12 bases match TRBD1. Per germline, CDR1 SGHTA and CDR2 FQGNSA. V dropped 2 bases and J dropped 5; count of bases not matched to a gene: 7. The CDR3 loop spans 16 amino acids. CDR3 region: CASSLPRGQGANEQYF. CDR3 sequence (DNA): TGTGCCAGCAGCTTACCTAGGGGACAGGGGGCCAACGAGCAGTACTTC.

The chain is built from TRBV12-3 or TRBV12-4 and TRBJ2-2; D unresolved. The CDR3 runs to 13 residues. Trimming pared 3 bases from V and 5 bases from J, leaving 7 bases between. Here the CDR3 reads CASSFGATGELFF. As DNA, the CDR3 is TGTGCCAGCAGTTTTGGAGCAACCGGGGAGCTGTTTTTT.

This clonotype was picked up a small number of times. This chain connects TRBV20-1 to TRBJ1-5; D possibly corresponds to TRBD1 (6 bases). The CDR3 covers 16 residues. CDR1 and CDR2 from the germline V gene are DFQATT and SNEGSKA (reference sequence). The V gene lost 0 bases and the J gene lost 1 base, with 13 bases spanning the gap. The CDR3 reads CSARDSRGQSNQPQHF. Written as DNA, the CDR3 is TGCAGTGCTAGAGATTCCCGGGGGCAAAGCAATCAGCCCCAGCATTTT.

Only a few counts were recorded for this clonotype. This chain joins TRBV20-1 and TRBJ2-1; 9 positions agree with TRBD1. Germline assignment: CDR1 DFQATT and CDR2 SNEGSKA (reference sequence). There are 13 residues in the CDR3. V was clipped by 2 bases and J by 12 bases; unmatched bases: 8. DNA for the CDR3: TGCAGTGCTAGACCCCGCCCGGACAGGGGGCAGTTCTTC. Its translation is CSARPRPDRGQFF.

This clonotype has a count of ten or more. V and J are TRBV20-1 and TRBJ2-7, with TRBD1 matching 11 bases. CDR1 and CDR2 (germline): DFQATT, SNEGSKA (reference sequence). J gave up 3 bases and V 2 bases, and 3 bases lay outside the gene matches. CDR3 size: 14 residues. The CDR3 reads CSARPGQGDYEQYF. The CDR3 nucleotides read TGCAGTGCTAGACCGGGACAGGGGGACTACGAGCAGTACTTC.

This clonotype was counted many times. V usage is TRBV20-1 and J usage is TRBJ2-1; 7 positions match TRBD2. After removal of 4 bases from V and 1 base from J, the junction contained 4 bases not matched to a gene. Germline CDR1 reads DFQATT; CDR2 reads SNEGSKA (reference sequence). This CDR3 spans 14 amino acids. CDR3 DNA: TGCAGTGCTACTAGACTAGCATCCTACAATGAGCAGTTCTTC. Protein sequence: CSATRLASYNEQFF.

This clonotype was counted at least ten times. This rearrangement joins TRBV29-1 to TRBJ2-1; D may be TRBD2 (7 bases). This CDR3 is built from 14 residues. Trimming left V 0 bases short and J 9 bases short, with 15 bases between. The germline V gene has CDR1 SQVTM and CDR2 ANQGSEA. CDR3 nucleotide sequence: TGCAGCGTTGAAGACTGGTTGAGGGGGGGTGAGCAGTTCTTC. Protein sequence: CSVEDWLRGGEQFF.

This clonotype appeared a few times. The rearrangement uses TRBV12-3 or TRBV12-4 and TRBJ2-1, with 9 nucleotides matching TRBD2. The CDR3 is made up of 14 amino acids. V lost 6 bases to trimming and J lost 8 bases; unmatched junction nucleotides: 8. The CDR3 bases are TGTGCCAGCAGAGCTAGCGGGATGGAGTATGAGCAGTTCTTC. This translates into CASRASGMEYEQFF.